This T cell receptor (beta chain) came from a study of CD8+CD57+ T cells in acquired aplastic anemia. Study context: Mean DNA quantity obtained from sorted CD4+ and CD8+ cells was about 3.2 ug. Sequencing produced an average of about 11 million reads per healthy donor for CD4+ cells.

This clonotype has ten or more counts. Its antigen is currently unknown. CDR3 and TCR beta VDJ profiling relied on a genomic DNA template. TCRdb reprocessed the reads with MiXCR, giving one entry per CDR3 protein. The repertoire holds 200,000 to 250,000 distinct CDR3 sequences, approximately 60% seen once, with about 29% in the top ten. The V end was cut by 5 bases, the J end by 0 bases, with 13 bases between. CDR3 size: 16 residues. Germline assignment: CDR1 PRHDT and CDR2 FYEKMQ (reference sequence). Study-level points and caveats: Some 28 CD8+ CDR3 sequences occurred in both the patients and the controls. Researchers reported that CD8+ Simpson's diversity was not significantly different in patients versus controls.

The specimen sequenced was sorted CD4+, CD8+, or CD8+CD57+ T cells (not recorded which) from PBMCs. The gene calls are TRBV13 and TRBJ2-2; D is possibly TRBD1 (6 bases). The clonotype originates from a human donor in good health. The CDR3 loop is CASSPRDNANTGELFF. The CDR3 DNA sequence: TGTGCCAGCAGCCCCCGGGACAACGCGAACACCGGGGAGCTGTTTTTT. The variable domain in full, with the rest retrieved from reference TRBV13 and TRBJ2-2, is AAGVIQSPRHLIKEKRETATLKCYPIPRHDTVYWYQQGPGQDPQFLISFYEKMQSDKGSIPDRFSAQQFSDYHSELNMSSLELGDSALYFCASSPRDNANTGELFFGEGSRLTVL.